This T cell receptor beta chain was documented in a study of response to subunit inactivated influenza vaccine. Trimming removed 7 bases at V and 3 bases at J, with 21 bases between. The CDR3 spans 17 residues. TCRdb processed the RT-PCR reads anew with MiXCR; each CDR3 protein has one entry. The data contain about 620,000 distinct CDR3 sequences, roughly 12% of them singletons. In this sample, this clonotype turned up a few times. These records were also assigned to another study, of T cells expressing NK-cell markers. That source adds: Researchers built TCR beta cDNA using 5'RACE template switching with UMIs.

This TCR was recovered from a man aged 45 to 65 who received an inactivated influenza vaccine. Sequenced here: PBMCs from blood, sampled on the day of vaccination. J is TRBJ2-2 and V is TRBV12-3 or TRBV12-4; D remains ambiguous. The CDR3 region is CASKLSWANLDTGELFF. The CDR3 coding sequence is TGTGCCAGCAAACTAAGTTGGGCCAACTTGGACACCGGGGAGCTGTTTTTT.